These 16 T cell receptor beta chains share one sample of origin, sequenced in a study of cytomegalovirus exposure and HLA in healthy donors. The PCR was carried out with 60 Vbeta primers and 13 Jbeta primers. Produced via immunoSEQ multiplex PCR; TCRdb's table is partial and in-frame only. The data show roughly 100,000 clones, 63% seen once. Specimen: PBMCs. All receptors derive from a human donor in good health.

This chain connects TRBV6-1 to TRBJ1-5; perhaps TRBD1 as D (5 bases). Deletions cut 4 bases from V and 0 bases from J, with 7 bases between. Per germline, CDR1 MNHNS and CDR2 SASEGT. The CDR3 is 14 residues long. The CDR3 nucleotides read TGTGCCAGCAGTGGACAGTATAGCAATCAGCCCCAGCATTTT. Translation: CASSGQYSNQPQHF.

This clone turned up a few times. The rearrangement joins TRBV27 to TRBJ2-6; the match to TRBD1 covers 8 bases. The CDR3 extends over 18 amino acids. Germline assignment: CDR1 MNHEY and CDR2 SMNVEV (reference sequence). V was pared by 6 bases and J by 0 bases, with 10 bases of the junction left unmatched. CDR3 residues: CASSPGQDSSSGANVLTF. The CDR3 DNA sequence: TGTGCCAGCAGCCCGGGACAGGACTCAAGCTCTGGGGCCAACGTCCTGACTTTC.

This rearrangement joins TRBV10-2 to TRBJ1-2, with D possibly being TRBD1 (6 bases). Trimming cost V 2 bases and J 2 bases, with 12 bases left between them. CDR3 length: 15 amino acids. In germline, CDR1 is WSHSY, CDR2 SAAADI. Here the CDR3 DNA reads TGCGCCAGCAGTGAGGGGGGGGCCCACAACTATGGCTACACCTTC. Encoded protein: CASSEGGAHNYGYTF.

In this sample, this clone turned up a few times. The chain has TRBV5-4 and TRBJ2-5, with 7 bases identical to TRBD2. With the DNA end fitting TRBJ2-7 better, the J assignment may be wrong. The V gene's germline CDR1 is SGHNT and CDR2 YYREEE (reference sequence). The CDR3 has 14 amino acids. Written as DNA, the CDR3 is TGTGCCAGCAGCTTGAAGCGGGGCTCCTACGAGCAGTACTTC. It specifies CASSLKRGSYEQYF.

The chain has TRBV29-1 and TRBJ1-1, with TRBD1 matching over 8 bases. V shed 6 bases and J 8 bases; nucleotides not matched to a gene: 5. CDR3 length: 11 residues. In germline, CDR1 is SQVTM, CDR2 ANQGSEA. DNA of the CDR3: TGCAGCGTGGAATCAGGGGGCGAAGCTTTCTTT. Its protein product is CSVESGGEAFF.

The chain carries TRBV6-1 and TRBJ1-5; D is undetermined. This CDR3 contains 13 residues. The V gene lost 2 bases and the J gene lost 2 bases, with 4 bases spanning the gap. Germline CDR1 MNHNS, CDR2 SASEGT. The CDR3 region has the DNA TGTGCCAGCAGTGAAACGGGCAATCAGCCCCAGCATTTT. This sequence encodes CASSETGNQPQHF.

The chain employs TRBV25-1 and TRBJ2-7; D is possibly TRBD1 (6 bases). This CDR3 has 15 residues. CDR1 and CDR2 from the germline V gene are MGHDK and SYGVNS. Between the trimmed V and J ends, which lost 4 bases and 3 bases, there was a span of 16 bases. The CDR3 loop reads CASSVTGDRGYEQYF. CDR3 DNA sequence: TGTGCCAGCAGTGTGACAGGAGATCGCGGCTACGAGCAGTACTTC.

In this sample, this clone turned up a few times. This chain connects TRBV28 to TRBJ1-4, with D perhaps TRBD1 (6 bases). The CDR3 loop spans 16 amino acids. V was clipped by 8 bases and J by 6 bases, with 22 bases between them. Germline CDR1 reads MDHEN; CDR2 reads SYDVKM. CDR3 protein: CASFPRGGSRDEKLFF. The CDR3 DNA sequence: TGTGCCAGCTTCCCACGGGGGGGCAGTCGGGATGAAAAACTGTTTTTT. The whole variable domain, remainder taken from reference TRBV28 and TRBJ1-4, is DVKVTQSSRYLVKRTGEKVFLECVQDMDHENMFWYRQDPGLGLRLIYFSYDVKMKEKGDIPEGYSVSREKKERFSLILESASTNQTSMYLCASFPRGGSRDEKLFFGSGTQLSVL.

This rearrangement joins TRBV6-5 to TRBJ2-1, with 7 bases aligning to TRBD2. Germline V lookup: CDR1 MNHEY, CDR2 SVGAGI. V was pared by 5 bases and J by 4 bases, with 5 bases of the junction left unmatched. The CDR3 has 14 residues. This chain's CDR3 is CASSPGGGYNEQFF. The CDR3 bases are TGTGCCAGCAGTCCGGGAGGAGGGTACAATGAGCAGTTCTTC.

Here the CDR3 DNA reads TGCGCCAGCAGCGTCTTACTAGCGGGAGCGGGCAATGAGCAGTTCTTC. Its translation: CASSVLLAGAGNEQFF. This chain uses TRBV5-1 with TRBJ2-1, with TRBD2 matching over 11 bases. Trimming took 4 bases from V and 6 from J; bases not matched to a gene: 9. Germline V gene lookup returns CDR1 SGHRS and CDR2 YFSETQ. The length of the CDR3 is 16 residues.

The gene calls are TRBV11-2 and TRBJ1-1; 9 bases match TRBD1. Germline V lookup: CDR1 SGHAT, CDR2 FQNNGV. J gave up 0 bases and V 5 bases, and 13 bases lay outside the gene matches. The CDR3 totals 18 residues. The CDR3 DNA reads TGTGCCAGCAGCCCCCTCCAGGGACAGGGTAGACTGAACACTGAAGCTTTCTTT. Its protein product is CASSPLQGQGRLNTEAFF.

The CDR3 sequence: CASSHAGGDQPQHF. CDR3 sequence (DNA): TGCGCCAGCAGCCATGCAGGGGGCGATCAGCCCCAGCATTTT. This chain connects TRBV4-1 to TRBJ1-5, with 8 bases lining up with TRBD1. CDR1 MGHRA and CDR2 YSYEKL come from the germline V gene. V lost 3 bases and J lost 5; bases outside the gene matches: 3. The CDR3 length is 14 residues.

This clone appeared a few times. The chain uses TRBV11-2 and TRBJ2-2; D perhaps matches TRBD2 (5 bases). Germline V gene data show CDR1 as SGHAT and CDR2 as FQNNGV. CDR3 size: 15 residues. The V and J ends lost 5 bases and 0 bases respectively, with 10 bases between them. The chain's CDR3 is CASSPQAANTGELFF. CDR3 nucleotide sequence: TGTGCCAGCAGCCCCCAAGCGGCGAACACCGGGGAGCTGTTTTTT.

The CDR3 DNA reads TGTGCCAGCAGCCAAAGATTAGCGGGAGGCGCCCACAATGAGCAGTTCTTC. Translated, it gives CASSQRLAGGAHNEQFF. This sequence joins TRBV14 and TRBJ2-1, with 10 positions matching TRBD2. This CDR3 has 17 amino acids. The junction had 9 bases not matched to a gene; V was cut back by 2 bases and J by 5 bases. Germline values: CDR1 SGHDN, CDR2 FVKESK. The whole variable domain, remainder taken from reference TRBV14 and TRBJ2-1, is EAGVTQFPSHSVIEKGQTVTLRCDPISGHDNLYWYRRVMGKEIKFLLHFVKESKQDESGMPNNRFLAERTGGTYSTLKVQPAELEDSGVYFCASSQRLAGGAHNEQFFGPGTRLTVL.

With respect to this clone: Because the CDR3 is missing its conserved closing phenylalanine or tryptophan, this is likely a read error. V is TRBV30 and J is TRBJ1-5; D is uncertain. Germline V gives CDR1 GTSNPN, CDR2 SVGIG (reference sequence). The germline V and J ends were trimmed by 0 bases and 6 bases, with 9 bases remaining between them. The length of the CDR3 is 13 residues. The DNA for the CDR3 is TGTGCCTGGAGTGTAAGGGAGGGTCAGCCCCAGCATCTT. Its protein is CAWSVREGQPQHL.

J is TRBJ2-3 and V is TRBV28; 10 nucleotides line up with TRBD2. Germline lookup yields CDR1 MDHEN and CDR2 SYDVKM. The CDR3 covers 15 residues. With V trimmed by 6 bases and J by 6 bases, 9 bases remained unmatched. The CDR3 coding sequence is TGTGCCAGCAGCAATCGTGGGACTAGCGAGGATACGCAGTATTTT. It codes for CASSNRGTSEDTQYF.